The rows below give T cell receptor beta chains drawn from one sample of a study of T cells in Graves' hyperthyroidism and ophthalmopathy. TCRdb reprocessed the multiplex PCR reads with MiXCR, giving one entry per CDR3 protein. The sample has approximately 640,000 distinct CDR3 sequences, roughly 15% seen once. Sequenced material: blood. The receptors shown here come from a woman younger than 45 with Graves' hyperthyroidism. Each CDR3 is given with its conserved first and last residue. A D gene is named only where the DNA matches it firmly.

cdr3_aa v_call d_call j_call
CASSYSVGLNTEAFF TRBV6-5 . TRBJ1-1
CASSLVLRGDYNSPLHF TRBV7-8 . TRBJ1-6
CSARTPSGATDTQYF TRBV20-1 TRBD2 TRBJ2-3
CASRIETGGASQPQHF TRBV2 TRBD1 TRBJ1-5
CASSLREEEAQPQHF TRBV4-2 . TRBJ1-5
CASSFGRESDTQYF TRBV7-9 TRBD2 TRBJ2-3
CASSPRGQFSTDTQYF TRBV7-3 TRBD1 TRBJ2-3
CASSPSAGGPLTYNEQFF TRBV5-6 TRBD2 TRBJ2-1
CASSLSPVAYEQYF TRBV6-5 . TRBJ2-7
CASSPRRSSYEQYF TRBV28 . TRBJ2-7
CASSVPEGRYNEQFF TRBV5-1 . TRBJ2-1
CASSQDVGPYEQYF TRBV3-1 . TRBJ2-7
CAISEGPRASSTDTQYF TRBV10-3 . TRBJ2-3
CASSFPARTPSSYNEQFF TRBV27 . TRBJ2-1
CASSQGGGVYEQYF TRBV4-2 . TRBJ2-7